The next 31 T cell receptor beta chains were all read from a single sample in a study of shared clonotypes between healthy human individuals. TCRdb's table, derived via immunoSEQ multiplex PCR, lists solely in-frame clones and lacks some. The sample includes some 1 million clones, around 74% of them seen just once. Sequenced material: memory CD4+ T cells sorted from blood. Subset in this sample: CD45RA-negative fraction. These receptors were obtained from a man aged 18 to 30 in good health.

In regard to this clone: A far larger clone is off by one base, so a read error is likely. The sample contains more than one DNA sequence encoding this CDR3. The chain couples TRBV7-9 to TRBJ1-2; TRBD1 might be the D (5 bases). Deletions cut 4 bases from V and 5 bases from J, with 8 bases between. This CDR3 comprises 12 residues. CDR1 is SEHNR and CDR2 is FQNEAQ in the germline V gene (reference sequence). This CDR3 is CASSSGTYGYTF. The CDR3 bases are TGTGCCAGCAGCTCAGGGACGTATGGCTACACCTTC.

The chain employs TRBV10-3 and TRBJ1-1; the match to TRBD1 covers 10 bases. Per germline, CDR1 ENHRY and CDR2 SYGVKD. The CDR3 has 15 amino acids. J gave up 5 bases and V 4 bases, and 7 bases lay outside the gene matches. CDR3 loop: CAISASGQGLTEAFF. The CDR3 DNA reads as TGTGCCATCAGTGCATCGGGACAGGGGCTGACTGAAGCTTTCTTT.

The V gene is TRBV18, the J gene TRBJ2-2; D possibly corresponds to TRBD1 (5 bases). Germline V lookup: CDR1 KGHSH, CDR2 LQKENI. The CDR3 sequence is 14 residues long. The germline V and J ends were trimmed by 5 bases and 3 bases, with 10 bases remaining between them. CDR3 sequence reads: CASSLGLDTGELFF. CDR3 sequence (DNA): TGTGCCAGCTCATTGGGGCTTGACACCGGGGAGCTGTTTTTT.

This rearrangement joins TRBV18 to TRBJ1-1; D gene unclear. The length of the CDR3 is 14 residues. The V end lost 3 bases, the J end lost 4 bases, and 12 bases lay between the germline ends. The germline gives CDR1 KGHSH, CDR2 LQKENI. The CDR3 DNA follows: TGTGCCAGCTCACCCTCCCACGGGAGCACTGAAGCTTTCTTT. This codes for CASSPSHGSTEAFF.

The chain has TRBV5-1 and TRBJ2-3; 9 positions agree with TRBD2. CDR1 SGHRS and CDR2 YFSETQ come from the germline V gene. The CDR3 is 16 residues long. With V trimmed by 5 bases and J by 4 bases, 11 bases remained unmatched. CDR3 nucleotides: TGCGCCAGCAGTCGGGGGGCTAGCGGGGCAGCAGATACGCAGTATTTT. The encoded protein is CASSRGASGAADTQYF.

Worth noting for this clone: Within the sample, other DNA sequences also encode this same CDR3. The V call is TRBV11-2, the J call TRBJ2-3; D may be TRBD2 (5 bases). In germline, CDR1 is SGHAT, CDR2 FQNNGV. The CDR3 runs 14 residues. V dropped 4 bases and J dropped 2 bases, with 10 bases sitting between them. CDR3 protein: CASSSEGLTDTQYF. DNA of the CDR3: TGTGCCAGCAGCTCCGAGGGTCTCACAGATACGCAGTATTTT.

On this clone itself: Additional DNA sequences in this sample encode the identical CDR3. The V gene is TRBV7-9, the J gene TRBJ2-7; D call uncertain. The CDR3 is 12 amino acids. The V gene lost 1 base and the J gene lost 4 bases, with 5 bases spanning the gap. Germline CDR1 SEHNR, CDR2 FQNEAQ (reference sequence). The CDR3 nucleotides are TGTGCCAGCAGCTTAGTGGGGTACGAGCAGTACTTC. Translated: CASSLVGYEQYF.

This clone is a singleton in its sample. The rearrangement joins TRBV14 to TRBJ2-7; TRBD2 matches 11 bases. The CDR3 extends over 16 amino acids. In germline, CDR1 is SGHDN, CDR2 FVKESK. V shed 0 bases, J shed 7 bases, and the junction held 8 bases outside the gene matches. As DNA, the CDR3 is TGTGCCAGCAGCCAAGATATTGGACTAGCGGGTTCTGAGCAGTACTTC. This codes for CASSQDIGLAGSEQYF. Looking up the rest from reference TRBV14 and TRBJ2-7 gives the full variable domain: EAGVTQFPSHSVIEKGQTVTLRCDPISGHDNLYWYRRVMGKEIKFLLHFVKESKQDESGMPNNRFLAERTGGTYSTLKVQPAELEDSGVYFCASSQDIGLAGSEQYFGPGTRLTVT.

The CDR3 loop is CASSQSNNEQFF. The CDR3 DNA reads TGTGCCAGCAGCCAATCGAACAATGAGCAGTTCTTC. This chain links TRBV7-9 with TRBJ2-1; D uncertain. Germline V gene data show CDR1 as SEHNR and CDR2 as FQNEAQ (reference sequence). This CDR3 spans 12 amino acids. V was trimmed by 5 bases and J by 5 bases, leaving 7 bases between them.

A single count supports this clone. This chain links TRBV19 with TRBJ1-2; possibly TRBD1 for D (5 bases). V was cut by 7 bases and J by 8 bases, with 20 bases left in between. Per germline, CDR1 LNHDA and CDR2 SQIVND (reference sequence). This CDR3 spans 14 amino acids. CDR3: CASTPSQGPQGYTF. As DNA, the CDR3 is TGTGCCAGTACCCCATCCCAGGGCCCGCAGGGCTACACCTTC. Full variable domain (missing parts from reference TRBV19 and TRBJ1-2): DGGITQSPKYLFRKEGQNVTLSCEQNLNHDAMYWYRQDPGQGLRLIYYSQIVNDFQKGDIAEGYSVSREKKESFPLTVTSAQKNPTAFYLCASTPSQGPQGYTFGSGTRLTVV.

The V and J genes are TRBV6-5 and TRBJ2-2; D remains ambiguous. The CDR3 sequence is 12 residues long. CDR1 is MNHEY and CDR2 is SVGAGI in the germline V gene. V was cut by 4 bases and J by 7 bases, with 7 bases left in between. The CDR3 DNA sequence: TGTGCCAGCAGTTCCGTGGTCGGGGAGCTGTTTTTT. Amino acid sequence: CASSSVVGELFF.

V usage is TRBV6-1 and J usage is TRBJ1-3, with D perhaps TRBD1 (5 bases). Germline V gives CDR1 MNHNS, CDR2 SASEGT. This CDR3 is built from 14 residues. Trimming cost V 8 bases and J 4 bases, with 15 bases left between them. The CDR3 sequence is CASALQGAGNTIYF. The DNA for the CDR3 is TGTGCCAGCGCTCTGCAGGGTGCCGGAAACACCATATATTTT.

The chain employs TRBV29-1 and TRBJ2-7; 9 bases are a match to TRBD1. Trimming cost V 6 bases and J 6 bases; bases outside gene matches: 3. Per germline, CDR1 SQVTM and CDR2 ANQGSEA. The CDR3 is 11 residues long. CDR3 DNA: TGCAGCGTAGAACAGGGGGCCGAGCAGTACTTC. This translates into CSVEQGAEQYF.

This clone was recorded a few times. This chain joins TRBV11-3 and TRBJ1-5; D possibly corresponds to TRBD1 (5 bases). This CDR3 has 16 residues. The germline V gene encodes CDR1 SGHNT and CDR2 YENEEA. Trimming removed 4 bases from V and 2 bases from J, with 15 bases in between. CDR3: CASSCPLTGCNQPQHF. In DNA, the CDR3 is TGTGCCAGCAGCTGCCCCCTAACAGGTTGCAATCAGCCCCAGCATTTT. Filled out from reference TRBV11-3 and TRBJ1-5, the complete variable domain reads EAGVVQSPRYKIIEKKQPVAFWCNPISGHNTLYWYLQNLGQGPELLIRYENEEAVDDSQLPKDRFSAERLKGVDSTLKIQPAELGDSAVYLCASSCPLTGCNQPQHFGDGTRLSIL.

The chain couples TRBV6-6 to TRBJ1-5; TRBD1 matches 7 bases. Trimming at V came to 6 bases and at J to 4 bases, leaving 9 bases not matched to a gene. The CDR3 length is 15 residues. Germline V gene sequence: CDR1 MNHNY, CDR2 SVGAGI (reference sequence). The CDR3 spells CASRMTGLENQPQHF. The DNA of the CDR3 is TGTGCCAGCAGAATGACAGGGTTGGAGAATCAGCCCCAGCATTTT.

This chain connects TRBV6-1 to TRBJ2-7; 9 nucleotides line up with TRBD1. From germline, CDR1 is MNHNS and CDR2 SASEGT. The CDR3 length is 15 residues. The trim removed 7 bases at V and 3 bases at J, leaving 10 bases unmatched. The CDR3, as DNA: TGTGCCAGCATGAAGAATTCGGACAGGGGCTACGAGCAGTACTTC. Translating gives CASMKNSDRGYEQYF.

This chain joins TRBV4-3 and TRBJ2-3, with a weak D call TRBD2 (6 bases). This CDR3 has 15 amino acids. Germline V lookup: CDR1 LGHNA, CDR2 YSLEER. V lost 1 base and J 4 bases, leaving 12 bases between the germline ends. CDR3 sequence: CASSQGGSGADTQYF. CDR3 nucleotide sequence: TGCGCCAGCAGCCAAGGGGGCTCGGGGGCAGATACGCAGTATTTT.

J is TRBJ2-3 and V is TRBV11-2, with TRBD2 matching 13 bases. CDR1 and CDR2 from the germline V gene are SGHAT and FQNNGV. The CDR3 is 16 residues long. The V gene end was trimmed by 4 bases and the J gene end by 6 bases; junction bases not matched to a gene: 7. CDR3 protein: CASSSQGTSGKDTQYF. The CDR3 DNA sequence: TGTGCCAGCAGCTCACAGGGGACTAGCGGGAAGGATACGCAGTATTTT. Supplemented by reference TRBV11-2 and TRBJ2-3, the full variable domain reads EAGVAQSPRYKIIEKRQSVAFWCNPISGHATLYWYQQILGQGPKLLIQFQNNGVVDDSQLPKDRFSAERLKGVDSTLKIQPAKLEDSAVYLCASSSQGTSGKDTQYFGPGTRLTVL.

The rearrangement joins TRBV15 to TRBJ1-1, with TRBD1 matching over 7 bases. The CDR3 runs to 15 residues. Germline CDR1 is LNHNV and CDR2 is YYDKDF (reference sequence). Trimming removed 5 bases from V and 1 base from J; junction bases left unmatched: 7. For the CDR3, the DNA is TGTGCCACCAGCGGTCACAGGGGATCGAACACTGAAGCTTTCTTT. Protein: CATSGHRGSNTEAFF.

Here the CDR3 reads CASSLGLATNEKLFF. The CDR3 nucleotides read TGCGCCAGCAGCTTGGGGCTGGCAACTAATGAAAAACTGTTTTTT. The rearrangement links TRBV5-1 to TRBJ1-4; D is ambiguous. The CDR3 length is 15 residues. The germline gives CDR1 SGHRS, CDR2 YFSETQ. With 0 bases removed from V and 0 bases from J, the gap between germline ends came to 6 bases.

This sequence joins TRBV5-8 and TRBJ1-6; D perhaps matches TRBD1 (5 bases). The CDR3 is 14 residues long. V was pared by 3 bases and J by 7 bases, with 11 bases between. Germline assignment: CDR1 SGHTS and CDR2 YDEGEE. The CDR3 DNA reads as TGTGCCAGCAGCTGGGGACCCGGGAATTCACCCCTCCACTTT. Translation gives CASSWGPGNSPLHF.

CDR3 loop: CASSQDGGTYNEQFF. In DNA form, the CDR3 reads TGCGCCAGCAGCCAAGATGGTGGCACCTACAATGAGCAGTTCTTC. This sequence joins TRBV4-1 and TRBJ2-1; D remains ambiguous. Trimming pared 0 bases from V and 2 bases from J, leaving 8 bases between. The germline V gene encodes CDR1 MGHRA and CDR2 YSYEKL. This CDR3 region has 15 residues.

Ten or more counts support this clone. This chain joins TRBV25-1 and TRBJ2-7; TRBD1 agrees at 11 bases. The CDR3 runs to 13 residues. Trimming took 7 bases from V and 6 from J; bases not matched to a gene: 5. Germline V gives CDR1 MGHDK, CDR2 SYGVNS. In DNA form, the CDR3 reads TGTGCCAGCAAGGGGACAGGGGGTTTCGAGCAGTACTTC. It encodes CASKGTGGFEQYF.

This clone was seen a few times. V usage is TRBV7-2 and J usage is TRBJ1-6; TRBD1 matches 9 bases. Trimming cost V 5 bases and J 5 bases; bases outside gene matches: 4. CDR3 length: 15 amino acids. CDR1 SGHTA and CDR2 FQGNSA come from the germline V gene. Here the CDR3 DNA reads TGTGCCAGCAGCACCCGACAGGGGGATAATTCACCCCTCCACTTT. Amino acids: CASSTRQGDNSPLHF.

This clone was seen ten or more times. The chain uses TRBV19 and TRBJ2-6, with D perhaps matching TRBD1 or TRBD2 (5 bases each). V lost 3 bases and J lost 0, with 15 bases in between. This CDR3 is built from 18 residues. The germline V gene has CDR1 LNHDA and CDR2 SQIVND (reference sequence). The DNA for the CDR3 is TGTGCCAGTAGTATCTCCGGGACCGTTCTCTCTGGGGCCAACGTCCTGACTTTC. Translated, it gives CASSISGTVLSGANVLTF.

DNA for the CDR3: TGCGCCAGCAGTGAGTCGGCCCTAGCCCCGACCTACGAGCAGTACTTC. Translating it yields CASSESALAPTYEQYF. The V call is TRBV10-1, the J call TRBJ2-7; tentatively, D is TRBD2 (5 bases). Germline values: CDR1 WNHNN, CDR2 SYGVQD (reference sequence). The CDR3 length is 16 residues. V was shortened by 0 bases and J by 2 bases, with 14 bases between the two germline ends.

This sequence joins TRBV30 and TRBJ2-2; D unresolved. V was cut by 3 bases and J by 2 bases, with 7 bases left in between. Germline loops: CDR1 GTSNPN, CDR2 SVGIG (reference sequence). This CDR3 is 13 amino acids long. CDR3 sequence reads: CAWRPPNTGELFF. The CDR3 nucleotides are TGTGCCTGGAGACCCCCTAACACCGGGGAGCTGTTTTTT.

This chain connects TRBV5-1 to TRBJ1-1; TRBD1 might be the D (6 bases). Germline CDR1 reads SGHRS; CDR2 reads YFSETQ. The CDR3 consists of 15 residues. The V and J ends lost 6 bases and 1 base respectively, with 16 bases between them. The CDR3 here is CASTRGGAGNTEAFF. The DNA of the CDR3 is TGCGCCAGCACCCGGGGGGGCGCAGGGAACACTGAAGCTTTCTTT.

The gene calls are TRBV5-1 and TRBJ2-3, with D tentatively TRBD2 (5 bases). V lost 0 bases, J lost 6 bases, and 11 bases lay in between. CDR3 length: 14 amino acids. Germline lookup yields CDR1 SGHRS and CDR2 YFSETQ. The CDR3 DNA reads TGCGCCAGCAGCTTGGACCGGGGATGGGATACGCAGTATTTT. Protein sequence: CASSLDRGWDTQYF.

This clone was seen only a few times. The rearrangement joins TRBV29-1 to TRBJ2-3; D is perhaps TRBD2 (6 bases). V shed 4 bases and J shed 0 bases, with 14 bases lying between them. Germline CDR1 SQVTM, CDR2 ANQGSEA. CDR3 length equals 15 residues. The CDR3 sequence: CSVVGGGVSTDTQYF. The DNA of the CDR3 is TGCAGCGTTGTCGGGGGAGGAGTAAGCACAGATACGCAGTATTTT.

This clone was seen more than once but under ten times. In nucleotides, the CDR3 is TGTGCCTGGGGGACAGCGGTAGAGACCCAGTACTTC. It codes for CAWGTAVETQYF. The V gene is TRBV30, the J gene TRBJ2-5, with 7 bases lining up with TRBD1. The germline V gene encodes CDR1 GTSNPN and CDR2 SVGIG (reference sequence). The CDR3 contains 12 residues. J was trimmed by 4 bases and V by 5 bases; bases with no gene match: 4.